Listed below are T cell receptor beta chains from one sample, sequenced in a study of control samples from healthy donors and cancer patients. TCRdb keeps only in-frame clones here, not all; method: immunoSEQ multiplex PCR. The data contain tens of thousands of clones, 90% of them seen just once; the ten biggest clones take up 5.5% to 7%. Input material: PBMCs. These receptors all come from a man aged 55 to 70 with colorectal cancer. CDR3s include the opening cysteine and the closing phenylalanine or tryptophan. D genes are given only for firm matches. Expanded clones get a size class; other rows say once, few or many, or leave the size out.

v_call,d_call,clone_size,j_call,cdr3_aa,cdr3_nt
TRBV3-1/TRBV3-2,TRBD1,once,TRBJ1-6,CASGINRGPLHF,TGTGCCAGCGGAATAAACAGGGGACCCCTCCACTTT
TRBV2,-,-,TRBJ2-5,CASMAFQETQYF,TGTGCCAGCATGGCCTTCCAAGAGACCCAGTACTTC
TRBV7-8,TRBD2,-,TRBJ2-2,CASSLRASGGTNTGELFF,TGTGCCAGCAGCTTACGTGCTAGCGGGGGGACAAACACCGGGGAGCTGTTTTTT
TRBV7-2,-,-,TRBJ1-1,CASSPSWGTEAFF,TGTGCCAGCAGCCCGTCATGGGGGACTGAAGCTTTCTTT
TRBV5-1,TRBD1,-,TRBJ2-3,CASSPGTVRSERAPDTQYF,TGCGCCAGCAGCCCTGGGACAGTGAGGAGTGAGAGGGCACCAGATACGCAGTATTTT
TRBV4-1,-,-,TRBJ1-5,CASSQQGPSNQPQHF,TGCGCCAGCAGCCAGCAGGGACCCAGCAATCAGCCCCAGCATTTT
TRBV7-2,-,-,TRBJ2-1,CASSAQRSSYNEQFF,TGTGCCAGCAGCGCACAGCGTTCCTCCTACAATGAGCAGTTCTTC
TRBV9,-,-,TRBJ1-6,CASSVTGGRTPLHF,TGTGCCAGCAGCGTAACCGGGGGGCGAACACCCCTCCACTTT
TRBV30,TRBD1,few,TRBJ1-5,CAWSDGQGASQPQHF,TGTGCCTGGAGTGACGGACAGGGGGCGAGTCAGCCCCAGCATTTT
TRBV18,-,few,TRBJ1-1,CASSPQGANTEAFF,TGTGCCAGCTCACCACAGGGTGCGAACACTGAAGCTTTCTTT
TRBV6-6,TRBD2,-,TRBJ2-2,CASRPLAGGNTGELFF,TGTGCCAGCAGACCGCTAGCGGGGGGGAACACCGGGGAGCTGTTTTTT
TRBV7-9,-,-,TRBJ1-3,CASRGDGGSGNTIYF,TGTGCCAGCAGGGGGGACGGGGGCTCTGGAAACACCATATATTTT
TRBV19,-,-,TRBJ1-2,CASRRRGENGYTF,TGTGCCAGTAGGCGAAGGGGGGAAAATGGCTACACCTTC
TRBV19,TRBD1,-,TRBJ1-5,CASSIGRGAGGQPQHF,TGTGCCAGTAGTATAGGGCGGGGGGCAGGGGGGCAGCCCCAGCATTTT
TRBV28,-,-,TRBJ2-4,CASSPNTWADKNIQYF,TGTGCCAGCAGTCCCAATACATGGGCGGACAAAAACATTCAGTACTTC
TRBV9,-,-,TRBJ2-3,CASSVSSTTDTQYF,TGTGCCAGCAGCGTCTCGTCAACCACAGATACGCAGTATTTT
TRBV29-1,-,-,TRBJ1-1,CSVDGGGRSEAFF,TGCAGCGTGGACGGTGGTGGTAGGTCTGAAGCTTTCTTT
TRBV4-2,TRBD2,-,TRBJ2-5,CASSQERGGQETQYF,TGTGCCAGCAGCCAAGAGCGGGGGGGGCAAGAGACCCAGTACTTC
TRBV13,-,few,TRBJ2-7,CASSLRQASYEQYF,TGTGCCAGCAGCTTACGGCAGGCCTCCTACGAGCAGTACTTC
TRBV6-5,-,few,TRBJ2-5,CASTKTGIQETQYF,TGTGCCAGCACCAAAACCGGGATCCAAGAGACCCAGTACTTC
TRBV4-1,TRBD2,-,TRBJ2-7,CASSQSTGGFYEQYF,TGCGCCAGCAGCCAATCGACGGGGGGATTTTACGAGCAGTACTTC
TRBV9,-,once,TRBJ2-3,CASSVAGSRASTDTQYF,TGTGCCAGCAGCGTAGCTGGTAGCAGAGCTAGCACAGATACGCAGTATTTT
TRBV4-2,TRBD2,-,TRBJ2-2,CASSPLGLAGGSAGGELFF,TGTGCCAGCAGCCCCCTAGGACTAGCGGGGGGTAGTGCGGGCGGGGAGCTGTTTTTT
TRBV4-1,-,-,TRBJ2-7,CASSTFTGPSYEQYF,TGCGCCAGCAGCACGTTCACAGGGCCCTCCTACGAGCAGTACTTC